Each of the 5 T cell receptor beta chains below was sequenced from the same sample in a study of blood T cell repertoires in COVID-19. Repertoires were generated with immunoSEQ multiplex PCR, while TCRdb's copy carries only in-frame clones and drops some. This sample has approximately 90,000 clones; about 87% occur once, and the top ten carry roughly 17%. The specimen was peripheral blood. Source of these receptors: a human donor in a cohort sampled during active COVID-19.

V is TRBV4-2 and J is TRBJ2-7; TRBD2 might be the D (6 bases). With 2 bases removed from V and 6 bases from J, the gap between germline ends came to 20 bases. This CDR3 spans 16 amino acids. The germline CDR1 and CDR2 sequences are LGHNA and YNFKEQ. CDR3 residues: CASSQLAGTVSTEQYF. Written as DNA, the CDR3 is TGTGCCAGCAGCCAATTGGCCGGGACTGTTTCGACCGAGCAGTACTTC.

The J gene is TRBJ1-2, the V gene TRBV7-8; 8 nucleotides agree with TRBD1. Germline V gene sequence: CDR1 SGHVS, CDR2 FQNEAQ. Germline trimming cut 5 bases from V and 6 bases from J; bases unmatched to any gene: 2. There are 12 residues in the CDR3. The CDR3 DNA follows: TGTGCCAGCAGCCCGGACAGGGATGGCTACACCTTC. This sequence encodes CASSPDRDGYTF. Full variable domain (rest looked up from reference TRBV7-8 and TRBJ1-2): GAGVSQSPRYKVAKRGQDVALRCDPISGHVSLFWYQQALGQGPEFLTYFQNEAQLDKSGLPSDRFFAERPEGSVSTLKIQRTQQEDSAVYLCASSPDRDGYTFGSGTRLTVV.

The chain links TRBV6-6 to TRBJ1-2, with 9 bases matching TRBD1. Germline V gene lookup returns CDR1 MNHNY and CDR2 SVGAGI (reference sequence). The CDR3 loop spans 15 amino acids. V shed 4 bases and J 4 bases; nucleotides not matched to a gene: 7. The CDR3 sequence is CASSSRTGDIYGYTF. The CDR3 DNA follows: TGTGCCAGCAGTTCACGGACAGGGGATATCTATGGCTACACCTTC.

The chain is built from TRBV5-1 and TRBJ1-3; TRBD1 agrees at 8 bases. Trimming cost V 4 bases and J 1 base; bases outside gene matches: 4. Germline CDR1 reads SGHRS; CDR2 reads YFSETQ. The CDR3 runs 15 residues. CDR3 nucleotides: TGCGCCAGCAGCCCAACAGGGGGGTCTGGAAACACCATATATTTT. Protein sequence: CASSPTGGSGNTIYF.

The J gene is TRBJ2-1, the V gene TRBV4-1; TRBD1 agrees at 9 bases. Germline CDR1 MGHRA, CDR2 YSYEKL. Trimming took 2 bases from V and 4 from J; bases not matched to a gene: 12. This CDR3 has 18 residues. CDR3 region: CASSQLRTGTGFYNEQFF. DNA for the CDR3: TGCGCCAGCAGCCAATTAAGGACGGGGACAGGGTTTTACAATGAGCAGTTCTTC.